This T cell receptor beta chain comes out of a study of T cells in Graves' hyperthyroidism and ophthalmopathy (dated by TCRdb to between 2018 and 2021). The study in broad terms: TCR V-J signatures able to tell the groups apart were searched for in a discovery cohort of 90 to 100 patients, of whom about 40 had Graves' ophthalmopathy and roughly 57 had stable Graves' hyperthyroidism. An independent validation cohort of under 20 hyperthyroidism patients and 17 patients who later progressed to ophthalmopathy tested prospective prediction of ophthalmopathy. For training and testing, the 100 or so patients in the discovery cohort were randomly divided in a 7:3 ratio. In addition, the study compared T-cell repertoires in thyroid tissue and in blood from about 6 Graves' hyperthyroidism patients. After sampling, hyperthyroidism patients received methimazole starting at 30 mg daily, and ophthalmopathy patients received high-dose intravenous methylprednisolone. The paper describes TCR Vbeta CDR3 sequencing of 135 peripheral blood samples, made up of 43 ophthalmopathy patients, roughly 72 hyperthyroidism patients and some 17 progressor patients. Here is what the overall study found, with its caveats: Ophthalmopathy was separated from stable hyperthyroidism by a 13 V-J signature model, with over 85% sensitivity and 81% to 82% specificity obtained in cross-validation and 80%/75% obtained in testing. No statistical method was used to set the sample size in advance, and investigators knew the group allocation. Most expanded thyroid clonotypes (frequency above 0.001) were also detected in blood, a finding suggesting that blood repertoires may reflect thyroid immune responses. In validation, the model predicted progression to ophthalmopathy a median of approximately 6.6 months before onset, with around 70% sensitivity and 72.22% specificity.

TCR beta CDR3 regions were amplified from RNA transcripts. For the first round of RT-PCR on the TCR CDR3, the HTBI primer set was used together with the Qiagen OneStep RT-PCR kit. Libraries were constructed in a second round of multiplex PCR, after which size selection and purification were carried out. The libraries were sequenced on an Illumina HiSeq2000 using paired-end 100 bp reads. In the source study's methods: SOAPnuke was used to process the raw data, throwing out any read that contained adapters or uncalled bases, had a mean Phred below 15, or lacked an exact constant-primer or identifier match. COPE v1.2.5 was used to merge the high-quality paired reads, and each unique nucleotide sequence was defined as a clonotype. MiTCR v1.1 was used to align the clonotypes against IMGT TRBV, TRBD and TRBJ reference segments. The analysis included only V-J combinations with a frequency above 0.0001, which together covered 99% to 99.2% of the repertoires. The TCS score was defined as the ratio of F50 (clonal expansion) to E x V (chaos), calculated using BLOSUM62-based TCRdist between CDR3 peptides within each V-J. Welch's t-statistics and random forest reduced 450 to 600 V-J features to roughly 13, which were used in a naive Bayes classifier (R e1071). The raw public data were reprocessed by TCRdb itself: fastp quality trimming at Q25, MiXCR clonotype calling, in-frame beta chains only. Under each unique CDR3 protein, matching rows form one entry showing the most common genes and DNA. The V and J calls were determined by TCRdb, not by the authors. The sample table contains 560,000 or so distinct CDR3 sequences; only one count was recorded for around 46% of them. About 7.9% of the sample goes to the ten largest clones.

Remarks on this clonotype: Its cognate antigen has yet to be identified. The junction and the germline gene differ at one end; a read error may be behind it.

Stable Graves' hyperthyroidism was defined as no progression to ophthalmopathy during 18 months of follow-up. The hyperthyroidism patients were between 18 and 65 years old and newly diagnosed, with a disease duration of less than 2 months. The study excluded patients with uncontrolled infections, other autoimmune diseases, pregnancy or lactation. Diagnoses relied on clinical symptoms, serum thyroxine and TRAb, thyroid ultrasound and orbital computed tomography. Trizol reagent was used to extract total RNA, and RNA quality was then checked on an Agilent 2100 Bioanalyzer. Sequencing was performed on peripheral blood or thyroid tissue (not recorded which). This receptor was obtained from a woman under 30 with Graves' hyperthyroidism. Donor details come from another sample of the same person, matched by shared clones.

The CDR3 in this case is CASSPGSGANGLTF. The bases read TGTGCCAGCAGCCCGGGCTCTGGGGCCAACGGCCTGACTTTC. The V and J segments used are TRBV5-6 and TRBJ2-6, with TRBD1 perhaps the D gene, on 5 matching bases. The germline V gene specifies SGHDT as CDR1 and YYEEEE as CDR2. Counted from cysteine to phenylalanine, this CDR3 has 14 amino acids. Only the CDR3 DNA stays, 42 bases, in frame from base 1. The reference TRBV5-6 and TRBJ2-6 proteins fill in what lies around the CDR3, so the full variable domain reads DAGVTQSPTHLIKTRGQQVTLRCSPKSGHDTVSWYQQALGQGPQFIFQYYEEEERQRGNFPDRFSGHQFPNYSSELNVNALLLGDSALYLCASSPGSGANGLTFGAGSRLTVL.